A selection of T cell receptor beta chains follows, all from one sample in a study of blood T cell repertoires in COVID-19. Assay used: immunoSEQ multiplex PCR; TCRdb lists only in-frame clones, some missing. The top ten hold 3.1% of the sample, which has approximately 240,000 clones, roughly nine tenths seen once. The sequenced material came from PBMCs or T cells enriched from blood (not recorded which). The receptors stem from a woman aged 45-60 years in a cohort exposed to, infected with or recovered from COVID-19 (not recorded which). The CDR3 runs from the conserved cysteine through the conserved F or W. D genes are given only for firm matches. Clone sizes are given selectively: once, few, many, or a class where the clone is expanded.

>TRBJ1-5|TRBD1|NA|TRBV19
CASSILVDRRGQPQHF
TGTGCCAGTAGTATTTTGGTGGACAGGAGGGGTCAGCCCCAGCATTTT
>TRBJ1-2|TRBD1|NA|TRBV4-1
CASSQARGQGYGYTF
TGCGCCAGCAGCCAAGCGAGGGGACAGGGCTATGGCTACACCTTC
>TRBJ1-3|NA|NA|TRBV10-3
CAISAGAGNTIYF
TGTGCCATCAGTGCAGGGGCTGGAAACACCATATATTTT
>TRBJ2-3|TRBD1|NA|TRBV5-8
CASSPKGALGTQYF
TGTGCCAGCAGCCCCAAGGGGGCCTTGGGTACGCAGTATTTT
>TRBJ1-5|NA|once|TRBV12-3/TRBV12-4
CASSLGGFQPQHF
TGTGCCAGCAGTTTAGGAGGTTTTCAGCCCCAGCATTTT
>TRBJ2-1|NA|NA|TRBV19
CASSIVPGANEQFF
TGTGCCAGTAGTATAGTGCCAGGGGCCAATGAGCAGTTCTTC
>TRBJ1-1|NA|once|TRBV5-1
CASSRGTGPNTEAFF
TGCGCCAGCAGTAGGGGAACAGGGCCAAACACTGAAGCTTTCTTT
>TRBJ2-7|NA|few|TRBV5-1
CASSLSQGTYEQYF
TGCGCCAGCAGCTTATCCCAGGGTACCTACGAGCAGTACTTC
>TRBJ1-1|NA|NA|TRBV5-6
CASSSGGAGFEAFF
TGTGCCAGCAGCTCTGGGGGGGCGGGATTTGAAGCTTTCTTT
>TRBJ1-1|TRBD1|NA|TRBV5-5
CASSPYGTGGALDTEAFF
TGTGCCAGCAGCCCTTATGGGACAGGGGGCGCGTTAGACACTGAAGCTTTCTTT
>TRBJ2-5|TRBD2|once|TRBV7-2
CASSSGVAGEDQYF
TGTGCCAGCAGCTCGGGGGTAGCGGGTGAGGACCAGTACTTC
>TRBJ2-7|NA|NA|TRBV27
CASSNEGAYEQYF
TGTGCCAGCAGTAACGAGGGGGCCTACGAGCAGTACTTC
>TRBJ2-3|TRBD2|NA|TRBV2
CASGGLVSLTDAQYF
TGTGCCAGCGGAGGACTAGTTTCCCTCACAGATGCGCAGTATTTT
>TRBJ1-2|NA|NA|TRBV7-9
CASSPDRRSYGYTF
TGTGCCAGCAGCCCAGACAGACGATCCTATGGCTACACCTTC
>TRBJ1-6|NA|NA|TRBV14
CASSHLQRGTLMGSPLHF
TGTGCCAGCAGCCATCTCCAAAGGGGGACGTTAATGGGTTCACCCCTCCACTTT
>TRBJ1-4|NA|NA|TRBV2
CASNPRGSNEKLFF
TGTGCCAGCAACCCCAGGGGCTCTAATGAAAAACTGTTTTTT
>TRBJ1-1|NA|NA|TRBV4-1
CASSQVARGTEAFF
TGCGCCAGCAGCCAAGTTGCCAGGGGAACTGAAGCTTTCTTT
>TRBJ1-4|TRBD1|NA|TRBV4-3
CASSPGTVPEKLFF
TGCGCCAGCAGCCCCGGGACAGTGCCCGAAAAACTGTTTTTT
>TRBJ2-7|TRBD1|NA|TRBV4-3
CASSQPTDRGGTYEQYF
TGCGCCAGCAGCCAACCCACTGACAGGGGGGGAACCTACGAGCAGTACTTC
>TRBJ1-3|NA|NA|TRBV5-1
CASKIDSGNTIYF
TGCGCCAGCAAGATAGACTCTGGAAACACCATATATTTT
>TRBJ1-2|NA|NA|TRBV12-2
CASRLATPILVPLGQGARGYTF
TGTGCAAGTCGCTTAGCGACACCAATTCTCGTTCCCCTGGGACAGGGGGCGCGGGGCTACACCTTC
>TRBJ2-5|TRBD1|NA|TRBV7-6
CASSADRVEETQYF
TGTGCCAGCAGCGCGGACAGGGTGGAAGAGACCCAGTACTTC
>TRBJ1-5|NA|few|TRBV6-1
CASSEAYGRSSNQPQHF
TGTGCCAGCAGTGAAGCTTATGGCAGGTCAAGCAATCAGCCCCAGCATTTT
>TRBJ2-3|TRBD2|NA|TRBV6-5
CASSLRGGVDTQYF
TGTGCCAGCAGCCTCCGGGGGGGAGTAGATACGCAGTATTTT
>TRBJ2-7|NA|NA|TRBV20-1
CSVFGGNEQYF
TGCAGTGTGTTCGGAGGGAACGAGCAGTACTTC
>TRBJ2-1|TRBD1|NA|TRBV27
CASSSLTGANEQFF
TGTGCCAGCAGTTCGTTGACAGGGGCCAATGAGCAGTTCTTC
>TRBJ1-2|NA|NA|TRBV19
CASSIAGVSNYGYTF
TGTGCCAGTAGTATAGCGGGGGTTTCTAACTATGGCTACACCTTC
>TRBJ2-6|NA|NA|TRBV18
CASSPTKTGANVLTF
TGTGCCAGCTCCCCGACAAAGACTGGGGCCAACGTCCTGACTTTC
>TRBJ1-4|TRBD1|NA|TRBV19
CASSPGDRVATNEKLFF
TGTGCCAGTAGCCCGGGGGACAGAGTTGCAACTAATGAAAAACTGTTTTTT